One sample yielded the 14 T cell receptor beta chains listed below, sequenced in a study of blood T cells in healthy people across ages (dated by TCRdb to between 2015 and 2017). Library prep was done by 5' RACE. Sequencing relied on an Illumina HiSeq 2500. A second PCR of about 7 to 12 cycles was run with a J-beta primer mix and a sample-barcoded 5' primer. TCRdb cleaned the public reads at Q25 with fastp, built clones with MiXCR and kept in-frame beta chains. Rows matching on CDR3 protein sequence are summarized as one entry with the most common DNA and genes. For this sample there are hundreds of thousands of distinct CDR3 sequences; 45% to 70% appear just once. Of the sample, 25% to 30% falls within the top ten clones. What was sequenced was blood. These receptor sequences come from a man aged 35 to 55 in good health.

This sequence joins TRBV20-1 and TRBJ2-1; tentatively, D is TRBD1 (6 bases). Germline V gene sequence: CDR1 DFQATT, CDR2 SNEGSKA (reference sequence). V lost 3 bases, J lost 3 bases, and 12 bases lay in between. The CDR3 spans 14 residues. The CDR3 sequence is CSASMGAGYNEQFF. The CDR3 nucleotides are TGCAGTGCTAGTATGGGGGCGGGCTACAATGAGCAGTTCTTC.

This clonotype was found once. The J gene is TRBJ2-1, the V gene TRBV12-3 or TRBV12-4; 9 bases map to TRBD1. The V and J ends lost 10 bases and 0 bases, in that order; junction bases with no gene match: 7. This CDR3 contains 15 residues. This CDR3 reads CANAKTGGSYNEQFF. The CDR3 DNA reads TGTGCCAACGCCAAGACAGGGGGCTCCTACAATGAGCAGTTCTTC.

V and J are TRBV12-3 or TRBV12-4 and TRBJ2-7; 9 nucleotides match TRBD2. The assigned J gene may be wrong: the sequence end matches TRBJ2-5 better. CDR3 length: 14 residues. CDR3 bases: TGTGCCAGCAGGGGAGGGCTAGCGGGGGAGACCCAGTACTTC. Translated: CASRGGLAGETQYF.

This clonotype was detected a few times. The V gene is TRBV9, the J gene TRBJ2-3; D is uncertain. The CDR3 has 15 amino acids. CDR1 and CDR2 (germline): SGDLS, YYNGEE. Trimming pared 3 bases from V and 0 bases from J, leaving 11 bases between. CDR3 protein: CASSGRLASTDTQYF. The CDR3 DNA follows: TGTGCCAGCAGCGGGCGTCTTGCCAGCACAGATACGCAGTATTTT.

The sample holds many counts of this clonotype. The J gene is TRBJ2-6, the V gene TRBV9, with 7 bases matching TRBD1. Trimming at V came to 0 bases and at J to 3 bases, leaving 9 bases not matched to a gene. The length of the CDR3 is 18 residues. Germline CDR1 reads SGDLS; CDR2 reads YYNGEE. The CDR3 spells CASSVGGGSVYGANVLTF. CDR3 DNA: TGTGCCAGCAGCGTAGGAGGGGGCTCAGTCTATGGGGCCAACGTCCTGACTTTC. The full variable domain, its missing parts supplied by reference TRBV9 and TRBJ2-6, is DSGVTQTPKHLITATGQRVTLRCSPRSGDLSVYWYQQSLDQGLQFLIQYYNGEERAKGNILERFSAQQFPDLHSELNLSSLELGDSALYFCASSVGGGSVYGANVLTFGAGSRLTVL.

The CDR3 DNA follows: TGTGCCAGCAGCCAAGATTGCCACAGGGTATCGAGAGAAAAACTGTTTTTT. It yields the protein CASSQDCHRVSREKLFF. V usage is TRBV3-1 and J usage is TRBJ1-4; D is perhaps TRBD1 (6 bases). Germline V CDR1 and CDR2: LGHDT, YNNKEL (reference sequence). This CDR3 comprises 17 residues. V was clipped by 0 bases and J by 8 bases, with 19 bases between them.

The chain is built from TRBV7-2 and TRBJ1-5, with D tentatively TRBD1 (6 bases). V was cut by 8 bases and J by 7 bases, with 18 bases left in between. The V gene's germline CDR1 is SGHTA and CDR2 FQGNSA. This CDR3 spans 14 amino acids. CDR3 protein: CASSTGDTGQPQHF. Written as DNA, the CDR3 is TGTGCCAGCTCCACGGGGGACACGGGCCAGCCCCAGCATTTT.

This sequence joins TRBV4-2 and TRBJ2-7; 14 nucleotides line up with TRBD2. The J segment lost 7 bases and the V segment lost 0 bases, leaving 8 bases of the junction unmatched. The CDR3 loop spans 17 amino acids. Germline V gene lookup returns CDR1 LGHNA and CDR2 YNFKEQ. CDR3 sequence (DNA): TGTGCCAGCAGCCAAGAATTCCGACTAGCGGGAGGGCTAGAGCAGTACTTC. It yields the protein CASSQEFRLAGGLEQYF.

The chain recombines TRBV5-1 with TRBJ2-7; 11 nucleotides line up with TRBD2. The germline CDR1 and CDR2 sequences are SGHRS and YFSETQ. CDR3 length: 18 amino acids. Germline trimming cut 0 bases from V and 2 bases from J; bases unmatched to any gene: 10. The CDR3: CASSLGLAGFIGTYEQYF. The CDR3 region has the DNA TGCGCCAGCAGCTTGGGACTAGCGGGATTTATAGGTACCTACGAGCAGTACTTC.

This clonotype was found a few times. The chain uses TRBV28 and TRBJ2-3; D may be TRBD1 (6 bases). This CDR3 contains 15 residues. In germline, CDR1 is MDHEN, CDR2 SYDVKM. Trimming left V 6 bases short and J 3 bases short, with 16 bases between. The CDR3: CASSGRTRGTDTQYF. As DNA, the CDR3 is TGTGCCAGCAGCGGGCGGACGAGGGGGACAGATACGCAGTATTTT.

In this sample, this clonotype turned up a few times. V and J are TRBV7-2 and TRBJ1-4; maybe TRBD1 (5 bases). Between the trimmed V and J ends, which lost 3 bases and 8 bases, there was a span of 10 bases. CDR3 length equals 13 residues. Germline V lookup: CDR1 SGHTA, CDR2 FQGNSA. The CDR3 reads CASSFRGNEKLFF. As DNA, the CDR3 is TGTGCCAGCAGCTTCCGGGGGAACGAAAAACTGTTTTTT. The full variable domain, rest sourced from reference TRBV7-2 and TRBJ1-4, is GAGVSQSPSNKVTEKGKDVELRCDPISGHTALYWYRQSLGQGLEFLIYFQGNSAPDKSGLPSDRFSAERTGGSVSTLTIQRTQQEDSAVYLCASSFRGNEKLFFGSGTQLSVL.

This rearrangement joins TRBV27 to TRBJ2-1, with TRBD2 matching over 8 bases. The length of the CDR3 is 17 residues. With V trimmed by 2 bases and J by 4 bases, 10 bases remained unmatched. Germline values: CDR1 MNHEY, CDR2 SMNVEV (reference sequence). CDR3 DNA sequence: TGTGCCAGCAGTTTAATTGTTCTAGCGGGCGATTACAATGAGCAGTTCTTC. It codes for CASSLIVLAGDYNEQFF.

The CDR3 loop reads CASSLGQQGRNEKLFF. The CDR3 nucleotides read TGTGCCAGCAGTTTGGGGCAGCAGGGAAGGAATGAAAAACTGTTTTTT. J is TRBJ1-4 and V is TRBV12-3 or TRBV12-4; possible D gene TRBD1, 5 bases. Trimming took 3 bases from V and 5 from J, leaving 16 bases between them. The CDR3 is 16 amino acids.

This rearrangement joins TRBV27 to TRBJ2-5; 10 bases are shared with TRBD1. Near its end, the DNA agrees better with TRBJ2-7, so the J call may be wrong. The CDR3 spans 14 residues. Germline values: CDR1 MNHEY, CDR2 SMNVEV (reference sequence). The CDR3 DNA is TGTGCCAGCAGTTCCGGGACAGGGGTTAGCGAGCAGTACTTC. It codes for CASSSGTGVSEQYF.